This T cell receptor (beta chain) was retrieved from a study of blood T cells in healthy people across ages. The V end was cut by 5 bases, the J end by 5 bases, with 12 bases between. CDR3 length: 14 residues. Germline V gene sequence: CDR1 SGHTA, CDR2 FQGNSA. A J-beta primer mix and a sample-barcoded 5' primer were used in a second PCR of roughly 6 to 11 cycles. Each cDNA molecule received a tag from a template-switch adaptor that had 12 random nucleotides. TCRdb passed the 5' RACE reads through MiXCR, listing each CDR3 protein once. The top ten clones hold roughly a tenth of a sample with 800,000 to 950,000 distinct CDR3 sequences, just under 30% of them seen once. This clonotype was seen repeatedly, ten times or more. A further study also used this sample, focusing on T cells of mothers and their children.

This chain joins TRBV7-2 and TRBJ1-4, with D perhaps matching TRBD1 (5 bases). The sequencing input was blood. The receptor's source is a woman aged 40-49 years in good health. The CDR3 DNA follows: TGTGCCAGCAGCCACGGGGGAGGGAATGAAAAACTGTTTTTT. It specifies CASSHGGGNEKLFF.